Listed below are T cell receptor beta chains from one sample, sequenced in a study of TIL therapy for anti-PD-1-resistant metastatic lung cancer. Measured with immunoSEQ multiplex PCR; TCRdb has only the in-frame clones, and not every one. This sample has tens of thousands of clones, with 87% found just once. The material sequenced was blood, taken at baseline. The receptors originated from a person between 25 and 79 years old with non-small cell lung cancer. CDR3s include the opening cysteine and the closing phenylalanine or tryptophan. Each record gives: J gene, D gene, clone size, V gene, CDR3 protein, CDR3 DNA. D genes are given only for firm matches. Size is omitted from some rows. Given values are once, few, many or a class for expanded clones.

TRBJ1-5 | NA | once | TRBV28 | CASSLWDGVDQPQHF | TGTGCCAGCAGTTTATGGGACGGAGTTGACCAGCCCCAGCATTTT
TRBJ2-2 | NA | NA | TRBV6-1 | CASSESTGELFF | TGTGCCAGCAGTGAAAGCACCGGGGAGCTGTTTTTT
TRBJ2-2 | NA | NA | TRBV2 | CASIRGAYGTGELFF | TGTGCCAGCATAAGGGGCGCCTATGGCACCGGGGAGCTGTTTTTT
TRBJ1-1 | NA | NA | TRBV19 | CASSIDGTGKNTEAFF | TGTGCCAGTAGTATAGATGGAACAGGGAAGAACACTGAAGCTTTCTTT
TRBJ1-1 | NA | NA | TRBV27 | CASLGGTEAFF | TGTGCCAGCTTAGGGGGAACTGAAGCTTTCTTT
TRBJ2-7 | TRBD1 | NA | TRBV12-3/TRBV12-4 | CASSSGTGTEQYF | TGTGCCAGCAGCTCCGGGACAGGGACCGAGCAGTACTTC
TRBJ1-2 | NA | NA | TRBV6-5 | CASSYSGGPINYGYTF | TGTGCCAGCAGTTACTCGGGAGGACCGATTAACTATGGCTACACCTTC
TRBJ1-5 | NA | few | TRBV27 | CASSLMGFDQPQHF | TGTGCCAGCAGTTTAATGGGCTTCGATCAGCCCCAGCATTTT
TRBJ2-2 | TRBD1 | NA | TRBV19 | CASSIGGQGVTGELFF | TGTGCCAGTAGTATAGGAGGACAGGGTGTCACCGGGGAGCTGTTTTTT
TRBJ1-1 | NA | few | TRBV10-3 | CAIIGQLNTEAFF | TGTGCCATCATCGGACAGTTGAACACTGAAGCTTTCTTT
TRBJ2-1 | TRBD2 | NA | TRBV3-1/TRBV3-2 | CASSSISGRAYNEQFF | TGTGCCAGCAGCTCCATAAGCGGGAGGGCGTACAATGAGCAGTTCTTC
TRBJ1-2 | NA | NA | TRBV19 | CASRDRIYGYTF | TGTGCCAGTAGGGACAGAATATATGGCTACACCTTC
TRBJ2-1 | TRBD2 | NA | TRBV27 | CASSLPRLAGVLSSYNEQFF | TGTGCCAGCAGTCTTCCCAGACTAGCGGGGGTATTGAGCTCCTACAATGAGCAGTTCTTC
TRBJ2-2 | NA | NA | TRBV10-2 | CASSTALTGELFF | TGCGCCAGCTCCACCGCCTTAACCGGGGAGCTGTTTTTT
TRBJ2-2 | NA | NA | TRBV15 | CATSRGVGVDTGELFF | TGTGCCACCAGCAGAGGTGTGGGAGTCGACACCGGGGAGCTGTTTTTT
TRBJ1-2 | NA | NA | TRBV12-5 | CASGLVGPSYGYTF | TGTGCTAGTGGTTTGGTGGGACCGAGCTATGGCTACACCTTC
TRBJ2-3 | NA | NA | TRBV7-3 | CASSPRGTDTQYF | TGTGCCAGCAGCCCGCGGGGCACAGATACGCAGTATTTT
TRBJ2-6 | NA | NA | TRBV15 | CATSRGGILSSGANVLTF | TGTGCCACCAGCAGAGGAGGGATATTAAGCTCTGGGGCCAACGTCCTGACTTTC
TRBJ1-4 | NA | once | TRBV7-9 | CASSFGAGLNEKLFF | TGTGCCAGCAGCTTCGGTGCAGGCCTTAATGAAAAACTGTTTTTT
TRBJ2-5 | NA | NA | TRBV12-3/TRBV12-4 | CASSFPGETQYF | TGTGCCAGCAGTTTCCCTGGGGAGACCCAGTACTTC
TRBJ1-4 | TRBD1 | few | TRBV19 | CASTPRTGGSEKLFF | TGTGCCAGTACCCCGAGGACAGGCGGGAGTGAAAAACTGTTTTTT
TRBJ2-5 | NA | NA | TRBV7-6 | CASSFVGGQETQYF | TGTGCCAGCAGCTTCGTGGGGGGTCAAGAGACCCAGTACTTC
TRBJ1-3 | TRBD1 | NA | TRBV10-3 | CATGTGIRNTIYF | TGTGCCACCGGGACAGGGATCAGAAACACCATATATTTT
TRBJ2-1 | TRBD1 | few | TRBV28 | CASKFRGLRDRGHNEQFF | TGTGCCAGCAAGTTCAGAGGCCTCCGGGACAGGGGACACAATGAGCAGTTCTTC
TRBJ2-7 | TRBD1 | NA | TRBV7-3 | CASSLGRGTPYEQYF | TGTGCCAGCAGCTTAGGCAGGGGGACCCCCTACGAGCAGTACTTC
TRBJ2-7 | NA | NA | TRBV30 | CAWNRRAAEQYF | TGTGCCTGGAATCGGCGAGCGGCCGAGCAGTACTTC
TRBJ1-1 | NA | NA | TRBV28 | CASSLSAEAFF | TGTGCCAGCAGTTTATCCGCTGAAGCTTTCTTT
TRBJ1-2 | NA | NA | TRBV10-3 | CATGGGYGYTF | TGTGCCACCGGGGGGGGCTATGGCTACACCTTC
TRBJ1-2 | NA | NA | TRBV5-1 | CASSFIPGSGYTF | TGCGCCAGCAGCTTTATTCCAGGCTCTGGCTACACCTTC
TRBJ2-7 | TRBD1 | NA | TRBV7-6 | CASSLQTGGYGEQYF | TGTGCCAGCAGCTTACAGACAGGGGGCTACGGGGAGCAGTACTTC
TRBJ1-1 | NA | NA | TRBV11-3 | CASSSTEATEAFF | TGTGCCAGCAGCTCGACAGAGGCCACTGAAGCTTTCTTT
TRBJ2-1 | NA | NA | TRBV12-5 | CASGLGFSNEQFF | TGTGCTAGTGGTTTGGGGTTCTCCAATGAGCAGTTCTTC
TRBJ1-1 | TRBD1 | NA | TRBV5-1 | CASSPRGTGGITEAFF | TGCGCCAGCAGCCCGAGGGGGACAGGGGGAATCACTGAAGCTTTCTTT
TRBJ2-7 | NA | NA | TRBV5-5 | CASSLAGGDLYEQYF | TGTGCCAGCAGCTTGGCCGGCGGCGACCTCTACGAGCAGTACTTC
TRBJ1-1 | TRBD1 | NA | TRBV15 | CATSRGGTGVNTEAFF | TGTGCCACCAGCAGAGGGGGGACAGGGGTTAACACTGAAGCTTTCTTT
TRBJ1-1 | NA | NA | TRBV19 | CASSPTGWTEAFF | TGTGCCAGTAGTCCTACAGGGTGGACTGAAGCTTTCTTT
TRBJ1-2 | NA | NA | TRBV30 | CAWSVLWGQGGYTF | TGTGCCTGGAGTGTGCTATGGGGCCAAGGCGGCTACACCTTC
TRBJ1-2 | NA | NA | TRBV28 | CASRTSDRGYGYTF | TGTGCCAGCAGGACGAGCGATCGGGGCTATGGCTACACCTTC
TRBJ1-3 | TRBD1 | NA | TRBV9 | CASSQRDRVPSGNTIYF | TGTGCCAGCAGCCAGCGGGACAGGGTCCCCTCTGGAAACACCATATATTTT
TRBJ2-1 | TRBD2 | NA | TRBV10-1 | CASSELAGDVHEQFF | TGCGCCAGCAGTGAGCTAGCGGGGGATGTCCATGAGCAGTTCTTC
TRBJ2-3 | TRBD2 | few | TRBV5-1 | CASSSQRGDTDTQYF | TGCGCCAGCAGCTCCCAGCGGGGCGACACAGATACGCAGTATTTT
TRBJ2-7 | NA | once | TRBV12-3/TRBV12-4 | CASSLGRYEQYF | TGTGCCAGCAGTTTGGGCCGCTACGAGCAGTACTTC